This TCR beta chain was recovered during a study of blood T cell repertoires in COVID-19. At the level of the study: The analysed material was cDNA or gDNA that came from T cells, B-cell-depleted T cells, or PBMCs.

V lost 4 bases and J lost 6, with 12 bases in between. Germline CDR1 is SGHTA and CDR2 is FQGNSA. The CDR3 is 13 residues long. Seattle cases were enrolled at active infection and followed longitudinally. As originally analysed: Using reference gene primer amplification, nucleated cell counts were estimated. TCRdb's copy holds only in-frame clones and misses some; the assay was immunoSEQ multiplex PCR. V and J calls and clone size follow that table, whereas D and trimming were derived from the DNA. The sample records about 76,000 clones, 70% to 90% being singletons. Sequencing was done on a sample of peripheral blood. The source is a man in his fifties or sixties with COVID-19, enrolled during active disease. This chain joins TRBV7-2 and TRBJ1-2, with D hard to call. CDR3 nucleotide sequence: TGTGCCAGCAGCTACAACGGAGAGGATGGCTACACCTTC. Its translation is CASSYNGEDGYTF.